The 19 T cell receptor beta chains given below trace back to one sample, sequenced in a study of CD8+ T cells in alopecia areata. In each case, RNA was isolated and then reverse transcribed into cDNA as the sequencing template. Some clones are missing from TCRdb's copy, which holds only in-frame ones; the method was immunoSEQ multiplex PCR. The table has roughly 200,000 clones, almost 65% seen once. This specimen consisted of CD4+ T cells sorted from blood, obtained at week 0. The receptor source for this set is a human donor with alopecia areata.

V is TRBV30 and J is TRBJ2-1; tentatively, D is TRBD1 (5 bases). The CDR3 is 14 amino acids. Germline CDR1 reads GTSNPN; CDR2 reads SVGIG (reference sequence). The V end lost 2 bases, the J end lost 7 bases, and 15 bases lay between the germline ends. CDR3 nucleotide sequence: TGTGCCTGGAGTCTTGCGACAGTGAAAAATGAGCAGTTCTTC. Protein: CAWSLATVKNEQFF.

This rearrangement joins TRBV19 to TRBJ1-1; no clear D gene. The CDR3 has 12 residues. The V gene lost 3 bases and the J gene lost 7 bases, with 9 bases spanning the gap. Looked up from germline, CDR1 is LNHDA and CDR2 is SQIVND (reference sequence). The CDR3 DNA reads TGTGCCAGTAGTATGGTTCCGGGTGAAGCTTTCTTT. Its translation: CASSMVPGEAFF.

In its sample, this clone was seen a few times. The gene calls are TRBV29-1 and TRBJ1-1, with TRBD1 as a possible D gene (5 bases). The ends were cut back, 6 bases at V and 4 bases at J, with 18 bases in the middle. This CDR3 is built from 14 residues. Per the germline V gene, CDR1 is SQVTM and CDR2 is ANQGSEA. The CDR3 DNA follows: TGCAGCGTGGCGAACGGGGGGTCGGGCACTGAAGCTTTCTTT. Its protein is CSVANGGSGTEAFF.

The chain joins TRBV11-1 to TRBJ2-5, with 7 bases that match TRBD2. Germline V gene lookup returns CDR1 SGHAT and CDR2 FQDESV (reference sequence). With 5 bases clipped from V and 1 base from J, the junction kept 4 bases outside the gene matches. CDR3 length equals 14 residues. The CDR3 DNA follows: TGTGCCAGCAGCGTAGGACTAGTCCAAGAGACCCAGTACTTC. This translates into CASSVGLVQETQYF.

This sequence joins TRBV6-6 and TRBJ2-7, with D possibly TRBD2 on 7 matching bases. V dropped 1 base and J dropped 6 bases, with 19 bases sitting between them. This CDR3 is built from 16 residues. Per germline, CDR1 MNHNY and CDR2 SVGAGI (reference sequence). The CDR3 region has the DNA TGTGCCAGCAGTTACTTGGTGGGGGGGCCTTCTCGCGAGCAGTACTTC. Protein product: CASSYLVGGPSREQYF.

V and J are TRBV28 and TRBJ2-7; no clear D. With 2 bases removed from V and 1 base from J, the gap between germline ends came to 12 bases. CDR3 length: 15 residues. Germline CDR1 MDHEN, CDR2 SYDVKM. This CDR3 reads CASSLTSPPSYEQYF. DNA of the CDR3: TGTGCCAGCAGTTTAACGTCGCCCCCATCCTACGAGCAGTACTTC.

The rearrangement joins TRBV25-1 to TRBJ2-1; maybe TRBD2 (6 bases). V was pared by 3 bases and J by 9 bases, with 15 bases between. This CDR3 is built from 14 residues. Germline V gene sequence: CDR1 MGHDK, CDR2 SYGVNS. Written as DNA, the CDR3 is TGTGCCAGCAGTGACAAGCGGGTCGAGGGTGAGCAGTTCTTC. Its translation is CASSDKRVEGEQFF.

The chain recombines TRBV9 with TRBJ1-2; TRBD1 aligns across 9 bases. CDR3 length: 18 residues. CDR1 is SGDLS and CDR2 is YYNGEE in the germline V gene. Unmatched junction bases numbered 17, after V lost 4 bases and J lost 4 bases. The CDR3 sequence is CASSPTPGRGTGSYGYTF. The CDR3 region has the DNA TGTGCCAGCAGCCCAACGCCGGGGAGGGGGACAGGGTCCTATGGCTACACCTTC.

This rearrangement joins TRBV29-1 to TRBJ1-1; D gene uncertain. The germline gives CDR1 SQVTM, CDR2 ANQGSEA. The V end was cut by 7 bases, the J end by 0 bases, with 12 bases between. This CDR3 spans 13 amino acids. The CDR3 DNA is TGCAGCGCTGCGATAGACTTGAACACTGAAGCTTTCTTT. Protein sequence: CSAAIDLNTEAFF.

The rearrangement joins TRBV5-1 to TRBJ1-5, with D possibly TRBD1 on 6 matching bases. The CDR3 is 15 residues long. Germline CDR1 reads SGHRS; CDR2 reads YFSETQ. V was pared by 2 bases and J by 4 bases, with 13 bases between. CDR3 sequence: CASSFPGTRNQPQHF. CDR3 nucleotides: TGCGCCAGCAGCTTCCCCGGGACACGGAATCAGCCCCAGCATTTT.

The chain joins TRBV5-1 to TRBJ2-6; perhaps D is TRBD1 or TRBD2 (5 bases each). The germline CDR1 and CDR2 sequences are SGHRS and YFSETQ. Trimming stripped 0 bases from V and 2 bases from J, with 12 bases between. This CDR3 is built from 17 residues. The CDR3 reads CASSLELLGAGANVLTF. The CDR3 DNA sequence: TGCGCCAGCAGCTTGGAATTGTTGGGGGCTGGGGCCAACGTCCTGACTTTC. Supplemented by reference TRBV5-1 and TRBJ2-6, the full variable domain reads KAGVTQTPRYLIKTRGQQVTLSCSPISGHRSVSWYQQTPGQGLQFLFEYFSETQRNKGNFPGRFSGRQFSNSRSEMNVSTLELGDSALYLCASSLELLGAGANVLTFGAGSRLTVL.

The J gene is TRBJ2-7, the V gene TRBV29-1, with 8 bases that match TRBD1. The ends lost 6 bases at V and 4 bases at J; junction bases unmatched: 11. The CDR3 runs to 14 residues. From germline, CDR1 is SQVTM and CDR2 ANQGSEA. CDR3 sequence (DNA): TGCAGCGTAGCCCAGGGGGCGCCGATATACGAGCAGTACTTC. Amino acids: CSVAQGAPIYEQYF.

The rearrangement joins TRBV7-3 to TRBJ2-1, with 8 bases identical to TRBD2. V shed 4 bases, J shed 3 bases, and the junction held 5 bases outside the gene matches. CDR1 and CDR2 (germline): SGHTA, FQGTGA. The CDR3 length is 15 residues. Here the CDR3 DNA reads TGTGCCAGCAGCTCCGGGACTAGGGGCTACAATGAGCAGTTCTTC. Its translation is CASSSGTRGYNEQFF.

The V call is TRBV29-1, the J call TRBJ1-1; a weak D match, TRBD1 (5 bases). The CDR3 runs to 14 residues. Germline loops: CDR1 SQVTM, CDR2 ANQGSEA. V dropped 5 bases and J dropped 4 bases, with 17 bases sitting between them. The CDR3 here is CSVTATGLGTEAFF. The CDR3 DNA reads as TGCAGCGTTACAGCTACAGGTTTGGGCACTGAAGCTTTCTTT.

CDR3 nucleotide sequence: TGTGCCAGCAGTGATTTTCCTACAATCTCTCAAGGTGGCTACACCTTC. This sequence encodes CASSDFPTISQGGYTF. The chain couples TRBV25-1 to TRBJ1-2, with D unresolved. CDR1 and CDR2 from the germline V gene are MGHDK and SYGVNS. The CDR3 spans 16 residues. Between the trimmed V and J ends, which lost 3 bases and 7 bases, there was a span of 21 bases.

The chain has TRBV4-3 and TRBJ2-2, with unresolved D. V lost 6 bases and J 6 bases, leaving 11 bases between the germline ends. CDR1 LGHNA and CDR2 YSLEER come from the germline V gene. CDR3 size: 13 residues. This CDR3 reads CASSHEASGELFF. The CDR3, as DNA: TGCGCCAGCAGTCACGAGGCGTCCGGGGAGCTGTTTTTT.

The genes are TRBV27 and TRBJ1-6; TRBD1 might be the D (6 bases). The CDR3 has 13 residues. In germline, CDR1 is MNHEY, CDR2 SMNVEV (reference sequence). Between the trimmed V and J ends, which lost 10 bases and 7 bases, there was a span of 14 bases. Here the CDR3 DNA reads TGTGCCACGCGTGGGGGCCAGAATTCACCCCTCCACTTT. It encodes CATRGGQNSPLHF.

This clone was detected many times. The genes are TRBV6-1 and TRBJ1-1; D is uncertain. Germline CDR1 MNHNS, CDR2 SASEGT. Deletions cut 6 bases from V and 3 bases from J, with 17 bases between. The CDR3 has 15 amino acids. The CDR3 reads CASRSLGGSHTEAFF. The CDR3, as DNA: TGTGCCAGCAGGTCGTTAGGAGGGTCGCACACTGAAGCTTTCTTT.

This clone appeared a few times. The CDR3 spells CASSLSGGRQETQYF. The CDR3 DNA reads TGTGCCAGCAGCCTATCCGGGGGCCGGCAAGAGACCCAGTACTTC. The rearrangement uses TRBV6-6 and TRBJ2-5; D may correspond to TRBD1 or TRBD2 (6 bases each). Germline CDR1 and CDR2: MNHNY and SVGAGI (reference sequence). V was pared by 6 bases and J by 2 bases, with 16 bases between. CDR3 size: 15 residues.